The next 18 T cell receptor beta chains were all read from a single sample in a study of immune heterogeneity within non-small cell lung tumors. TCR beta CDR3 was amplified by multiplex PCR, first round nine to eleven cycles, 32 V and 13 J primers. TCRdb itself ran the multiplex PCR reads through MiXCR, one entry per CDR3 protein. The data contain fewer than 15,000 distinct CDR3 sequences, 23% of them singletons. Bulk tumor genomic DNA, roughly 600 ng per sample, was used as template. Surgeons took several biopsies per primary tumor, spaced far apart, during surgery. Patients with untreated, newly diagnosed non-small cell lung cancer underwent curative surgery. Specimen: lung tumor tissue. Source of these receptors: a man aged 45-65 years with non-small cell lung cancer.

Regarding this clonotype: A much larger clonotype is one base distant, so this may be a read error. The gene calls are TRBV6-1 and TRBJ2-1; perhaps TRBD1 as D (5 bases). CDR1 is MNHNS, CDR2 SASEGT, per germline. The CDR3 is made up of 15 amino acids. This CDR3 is CASGEALQGGRRQFF. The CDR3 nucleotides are TGTGCCAGCGGTGAAGCGCTTCAGGGCGGCCGAAGGCAGTTCTTC.

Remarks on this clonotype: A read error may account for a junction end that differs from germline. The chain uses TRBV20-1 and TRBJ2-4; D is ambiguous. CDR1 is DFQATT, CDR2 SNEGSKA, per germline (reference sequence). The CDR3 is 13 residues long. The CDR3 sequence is CSARGLGKNIQYF. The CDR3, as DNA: TGCAGTGCGAGAGGCCTCGGCAAAAACATTCAGTACTTC.

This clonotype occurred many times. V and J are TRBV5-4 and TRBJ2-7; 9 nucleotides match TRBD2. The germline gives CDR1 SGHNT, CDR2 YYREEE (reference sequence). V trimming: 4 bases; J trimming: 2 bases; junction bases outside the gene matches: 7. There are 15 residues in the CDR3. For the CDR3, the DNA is TGTGCCAGCAGCGAAGCCGGGACTAGCACCTACGAGCAGTACTTC. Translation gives CASSEAGTSTYEQYF.

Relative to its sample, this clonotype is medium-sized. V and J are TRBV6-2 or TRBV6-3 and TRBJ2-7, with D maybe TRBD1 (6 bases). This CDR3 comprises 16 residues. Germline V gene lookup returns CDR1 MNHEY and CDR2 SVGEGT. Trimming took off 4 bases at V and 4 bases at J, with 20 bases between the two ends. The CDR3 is CASSSPGRGSVYEQYF. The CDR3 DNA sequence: TGTGCCAGCAGTTCCCCCGGCAGGGGTAGTGTGTACGAGCAGTACTTC.

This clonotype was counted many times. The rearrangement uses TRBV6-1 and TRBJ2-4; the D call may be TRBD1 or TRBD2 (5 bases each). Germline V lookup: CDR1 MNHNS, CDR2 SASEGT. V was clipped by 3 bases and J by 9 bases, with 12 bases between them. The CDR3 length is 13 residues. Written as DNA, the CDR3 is TGTGCCAGCAGTGAGTCGGGGCAGGCCATTCAGTACTTC. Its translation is CASSESGQAIQYF.

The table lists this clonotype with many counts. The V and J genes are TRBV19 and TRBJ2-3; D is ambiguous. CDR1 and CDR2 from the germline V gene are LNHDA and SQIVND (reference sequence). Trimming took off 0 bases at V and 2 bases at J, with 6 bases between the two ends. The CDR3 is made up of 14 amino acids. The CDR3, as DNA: TGTGCCAGTAGTATAGATCGCCCCACAGATACGCAGTATTTT. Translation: CASSIDRPTDTQYF.

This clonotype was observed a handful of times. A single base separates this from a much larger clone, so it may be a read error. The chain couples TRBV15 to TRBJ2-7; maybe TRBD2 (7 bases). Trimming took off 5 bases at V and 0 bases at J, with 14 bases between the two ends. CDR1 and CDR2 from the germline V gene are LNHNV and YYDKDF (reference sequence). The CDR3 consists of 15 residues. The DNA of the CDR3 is TGTGCCACCAGCCTGGGGGGGGCCCTCTCCTACGAGCAGTACTTC. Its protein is CATSLGGALSYEQYF. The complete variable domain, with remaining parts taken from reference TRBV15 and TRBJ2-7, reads DAMVIQNPRYQVTQFGKPVTLSCSQTLNHNVMYWYQQKSSQAPKLLFHYYDKDFNNEADTPDNFQSRRPNTSFCFLDIRSPGLGDTAMYLCATSLGGALSYEQYFGPGTRLTVT.

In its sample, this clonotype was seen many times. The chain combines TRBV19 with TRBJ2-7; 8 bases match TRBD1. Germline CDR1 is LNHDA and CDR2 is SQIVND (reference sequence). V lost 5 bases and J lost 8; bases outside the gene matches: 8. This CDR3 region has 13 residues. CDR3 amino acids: CASSPRTGRQQYF. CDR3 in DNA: TGTGCCAGTAGTCCCCGGACAGGGAGGCAGCAGTACTTC.

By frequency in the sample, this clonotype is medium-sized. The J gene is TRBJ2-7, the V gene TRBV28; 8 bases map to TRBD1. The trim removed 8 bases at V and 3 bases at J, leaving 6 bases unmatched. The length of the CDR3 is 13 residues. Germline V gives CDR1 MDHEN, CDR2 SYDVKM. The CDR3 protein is CASVGQVFYEQYF. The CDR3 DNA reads TGTGCCAGCGTGGGACAGGTATTCTACGAGCAGTACTTC. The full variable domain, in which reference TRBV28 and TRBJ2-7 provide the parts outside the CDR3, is DVKVTQSSRYLVKRTGEKVFLECVQDMDHENMFWYRQDPGLGLRLIYFSYDVKMKEKGDIPEGYSVSREKKERFSLILESASTNQTSMYLCASVGQVFYEQYFGPGTRLTVT.

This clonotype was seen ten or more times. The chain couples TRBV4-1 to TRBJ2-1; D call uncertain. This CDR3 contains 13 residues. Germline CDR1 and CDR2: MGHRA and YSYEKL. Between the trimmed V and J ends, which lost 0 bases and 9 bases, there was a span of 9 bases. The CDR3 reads CASSQDMGGEQFF. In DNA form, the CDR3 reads TGCGCCAGCAGCCAAGATATGGGCGGTGAGCAGTTCTTC.

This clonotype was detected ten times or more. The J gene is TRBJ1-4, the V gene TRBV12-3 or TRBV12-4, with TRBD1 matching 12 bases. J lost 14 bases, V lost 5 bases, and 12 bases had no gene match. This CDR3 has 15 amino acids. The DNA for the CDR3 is TGTGCCAGCAGTCGAGGGACAGGGGGCCCTTCTTATCTGTTTTTT. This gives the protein CASSRGTGGPSYLFF.

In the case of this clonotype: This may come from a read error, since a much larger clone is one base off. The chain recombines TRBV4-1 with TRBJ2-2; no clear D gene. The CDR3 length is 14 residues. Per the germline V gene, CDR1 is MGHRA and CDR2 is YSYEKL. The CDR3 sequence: CAGSQALNTGELFF. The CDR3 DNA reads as TGCGCCGGCAGCCAGGCACTGAACACCGGGGAGCTGTTTTTT.

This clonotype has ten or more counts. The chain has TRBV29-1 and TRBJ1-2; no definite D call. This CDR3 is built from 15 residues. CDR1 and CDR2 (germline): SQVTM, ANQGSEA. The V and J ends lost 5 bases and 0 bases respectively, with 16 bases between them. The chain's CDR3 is CSVLWAGVTNYGYTF. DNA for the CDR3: TGCAGCGTTTTGTGGGCGGGCGTCACTAACTATGGCTACACCTTC.

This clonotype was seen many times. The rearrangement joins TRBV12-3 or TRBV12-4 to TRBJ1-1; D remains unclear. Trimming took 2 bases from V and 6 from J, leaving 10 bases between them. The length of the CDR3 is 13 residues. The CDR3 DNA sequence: TGTGCCAGCAGTTTAAGGGCCAGCCCTGAAGCTTTCTTT. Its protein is CASSLRASPEAFF.

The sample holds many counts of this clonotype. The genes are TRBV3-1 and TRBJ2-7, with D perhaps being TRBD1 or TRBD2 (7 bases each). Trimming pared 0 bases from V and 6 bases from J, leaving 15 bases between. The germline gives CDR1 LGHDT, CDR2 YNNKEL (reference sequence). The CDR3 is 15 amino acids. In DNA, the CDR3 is TGTGCCAGCAGCCAAGATTTGCCAGGGGGGGGCGAGCAGTACTTC. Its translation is CASSQDLPGGGEQYF.

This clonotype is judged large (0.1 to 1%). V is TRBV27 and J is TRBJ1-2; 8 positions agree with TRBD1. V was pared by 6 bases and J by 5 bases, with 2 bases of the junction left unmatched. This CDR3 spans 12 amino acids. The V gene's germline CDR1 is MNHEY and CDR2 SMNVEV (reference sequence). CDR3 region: CASRNRGYGYTF. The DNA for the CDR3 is TGTGCCAGCAGGAACAGGGGGTATGGCTACACCTTC.

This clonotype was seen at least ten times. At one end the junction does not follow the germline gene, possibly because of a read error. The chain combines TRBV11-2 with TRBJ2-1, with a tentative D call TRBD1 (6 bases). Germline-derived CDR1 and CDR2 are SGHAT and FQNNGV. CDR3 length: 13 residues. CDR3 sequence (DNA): TGTGCCAGCAGCTTAGATCAAGGGACACAGCCTAACTTC. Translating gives CASSLDQGTQPNF.

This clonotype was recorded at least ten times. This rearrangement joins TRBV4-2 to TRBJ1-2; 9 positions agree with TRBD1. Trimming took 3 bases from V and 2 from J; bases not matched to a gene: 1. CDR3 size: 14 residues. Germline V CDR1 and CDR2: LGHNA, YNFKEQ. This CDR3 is CASSQGTGNYGYTF. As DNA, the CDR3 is TGTGCCAGCAGCCAGGGGACAGGGAACTATGGCTACACCTTC.